This T cell receptor beta chain was identified in a study of cytomegalovirus exposure and HLA in healthy donors. Study summary: As released early, the data held about 85 million unique TCRs from HLA-typed donors. Of all 398 donors who were genotyped, 75% to 90% belonged to the Caucasian-associated ancestry cluster.

In this sample, this clone turned up a few times. Its specificity is unknown. With 2 bases removed from V and 0 bases from J, the gap between germline ends came to 16 bases. Germline loops: CDR1 GTSNPN, CDR2 SVGIG (reference sequence). The CDR3 is 16 amino acids. General study points: Indistinguishable V segments such as TRBV6-2 and TRBV6-3 were excluded.

Primers for the PCR totalled 60 Vbeta and 13 Jbeta. Clones were sequenced by immunoSEQ multiplex PCR, and TCRdb holds only the in-frame ones, with some missing. The sample lists about 160,000 clones; more than 70% were seen once. The V and J genes are TRBV30 and TRBJ1-2; D is possibly TRBD1 (5 bases). Source material: PBMCs. This clonotype originated in a man aged 30-40 years in good health and CMV-seronegative. In DNA, the CDR3 is TGTGCCTGGAGTCCGAACGGGGGACCAGCTAACTATGGCTACACCTTC. Protein: CAWSPNGGPANYGYTF.